Reported below is one T cell receptor beta chain. Its target antigen remains unknown. Base qualities are missing; no much larger clone stands one base away. This sample stems from a study of T cell responses to AZD1222 COVID-19 vaccine (dated by TCRdb to the early 2020s). As for the study more broadly: Because spike-specific TCR depth and breadth did not differ between the two schedules, AZD1222 recipients who got a second dose at roughly 4 weeks were pooled with those who got a second dose at roughly 12 weeks. Trial participants were enrolled by age into 18-55, 56-69 and 70-plus year subgroups, with approximately 150, 30 and 60 TCR-sequenced participants respectively. TCR sequencing was performed for 230 to 250 trial participants, of whom about 200 were given two doses of AZD1222 and around 25 were given two doses of MenACWY control vaccine.

The CDR3 holds 14 amino acids from the cysteine to the phenylalanine. CDR3 DNA is the only sequence kept; it has 42 bases, read in frame from the first base. The germline V gene encodes CDR1 GTSNPN and CDR2 SVGIG (reference sequence). Deletion took 2 bases off V and 1 base off J, with a span of 9 bases between the germline ends. Study-level results and caveats: Because no day 14 peak-response samples were available, repertoires were characterized only after the peak T cell response. After two AZD1222 doses, both the breadth and the depth of spike-specific TCRs were significantly higher than at day 0 and than in MenACWY recipients. Participants were mostly white British, with more females than males. The authors suggested clonal diversity may have been underestimated. Reportedly, close to half of the unique spike-specific TCRs recognized epitopes lying outside the regions that are mutated in the B.1.351 and B.1.1.7 variants. Vaccine-associated CD4 TCRs spanned the whole spike protein, with dominant responses in regions 160-218 and 743-854. The 56-69-year group was small, and its depth increase did not reach significance, likely because of low power. Only a handful of AZD1222 recipients were SARS-CoV-2 seropositive at baseline, limiting conclusions about previously exposed vaccinees.

The time point label on this specimen signifies: baseline before first vaccination. Samples from vaccinated people were obtained from the UK trials COV001 and COV002, which included a single-blind randomized controlled phase 2/3 trial of AZD1222 (ChAdOx1 nCoV-19) in healthy adults. For TCRbeta chain sequencing, PBMC samples were collected from trial participants at day 0 and at day 28 after the second dose. The CDR3 regions of human TCRbeta chains were analyzed by immunosequencing. The original pipeline was this. TCRs in the repertoires were compared against a reference library of SARS-CoV-2-specific TCRs that had been generated with the MIRA antigen-specificity platform. Breadth was defined as the fraction of unique TCRs that were SARS-CoV-2-associated, and depth was defined as the fraction of total T cells that were SARS-CoV-2-associated. Each spike-specific TCR was assigned to its reactive spike region and to a CD4 or CD8 class using the MIRA data. Log10-transformed breadth and depth values were compared by one-way ANOVA with Sidak's multiple comparisons tests. TCRdb's version of the immuneACCESS table is confined to in-frame rearrangements and falls short of the full clone set. An unresolved V gene accounts for under half of the shortfall where checked; the remainder is of unknown origin. Clone size and the V and J calls come from that table; the DNA yielded D and trimming. The table for this sample lists 110,000 to 150,000 clones; around 87% of them were counted only once. Jointly, the top ten make up about 1.5% of the sample.

This chain is built from TRBV30 and TRBJ1-3; the D gene is perhaps TRBD1, from 5 matching bases. The origin of this receptor is an adult in good health. Source: peripheral blood, taken on day 0 of AZD1222 vaccination. The sequenced DNA: TGTGCCTGGAGTCGAACAGGATCTGGAAACACCATATATTTT. Protein translation: CAWSRTGSGNTIYF.